These 11 T cell receptor beta chains were sequenced from one sample in a study of blood T cells in healthy people across ages. The authors ran a second PCR of about 6 to 11 cycles using a sample-barcoded 5' primer and a J-beta primer mix. TCRdb reprocessed the 5' RACE reads via MiXCR and lists one record per CDR3 protein. This repertoire shows some 1.5 million distinct CDR3 sequences, roughly 27% found once; its top ten account for 7.7%. Sequencing was performed on blood. These receptors came from a woman under 40 in good health.

This clonotype was seen at least ten times. The gene calls are TRBV5-6 and TRBJ2-4; 7 positions agree with TRBD1. Germline V gene sequence: CDR1 SGHDT, CDR2 YYEEEE. CDR3 size: 15 residues. The V gene end was trimmed by 5 bases and the J gene end by 1 base; junction bases not matched to a gene: 6. The CDR3 here is CASRRGGAAKNIQYF. The CDR3 coding sequence is TGTGCCAGCAGACGAGGGGGCGCGGCCAAAAACATTCAGTACTTC. Drawing the rest from reference TRBV5-6 and TRBJ2-4, the complete variable domain is DAGVTQSPTHLIKTRGQQVTLRCSPKSGHDTVSWYQQALGQGPQFIFQYYEEEERQRGNFPDRFSGHQFPNYSSELNVNALLLGDSALYLCASRRGGAAKNIQYFGAGTRLSVL.

This clonotype appeared many times. The chain recombines TRBV7-2 with TRBJ2-1; D is ambiguous. This CDR3 spans 13 amino acids. The V end lost 2 bases, the J end lost 9 bases, and 11 bases lay between the germline ends. Germline V CDR1 and CDR2: SGHTA, FQGNSA. In DNA form, the CDR3 reads TGTGCCAGCAGCTTACTTTTATCCCCTGAGCAGTTCTTC. Translated, it gives CASSLLLSPEQFF.

This clonotype was observed a handful of times. A junction end diverges from the germline sequence, so it may reflect a read error. The chain combines TRBV18 with TRBJ2-5; 9 nucleotides line up with TRBD2. The CDR3 consists of 17 residues. The germline V gene encodes CDR1 KGHSH and CDR2 LQKENI. CDR3 in amino acids: CASSPPGLAGAQETQYF. In DNA form, the CDR3 reads TGCGCCAGCTCACCACCGGGTTTAGCGGGAGCCCAAGAGACCCAGTACTTC.

The chain carries TRBV12-3 or TRBV12-4 and TRBJ2-6; 8 positions match TRBD1. CDR3 length equals 18 residues. Losses at the gene ends were 5 bases for V and 0 bases for J; bases not matched to a gene: 9. For the CDR3, the DNA is TGTGCCAGCAGTCCAGGGGGCGGGTTCATCTCTGGGGCCAACGTCCTGACTTTC. It codes for CASSPGGGFISGANVLTF.

This clonotype has just a few counts. This rearrangement joins TRBV7-9 to TRBJ1-6, with D possibly TRBD1 on 5 matching bases. This CDR3 has 18 residues. Trimming took off 5 bases at V and 3 bases at J, with 20 bases between the two ends. Germline V gene lookup returns CDR1 SEHNR and CDR2 FQNEAQ (reference sequence). The CDR3 DNA is TGTGCCAGCAGCACCTGGGGCGAAAGACAGAACTATAATTCACCCCTCCACTTT. Residues: CASSTWGERQNYNSPLHF.

This clonotype was detected ten times or more. This chain uses TRBV6-1 with TRBJ2-4, with D unclear. Per germline, CDR1 MNHNS and CDR2 SASEGT. The CDR3 has 14 amino acids. The V gene lost 3 bases and the J gene lost 4 bases, with 10 bases spanning the gap. CDR3 loop: CASSDWARKNIQYF. The CDR3 DNA sequence: TGTGCCAGCAGTGATTGGGCCAGGAAAAACATTCAGTACTTC.

The CDR3 nucleotides are TGTGCCAGCAGCTTAACAGGGTCATACACTGAAGCTTTCTTT. Protein sequence: CASSLTGSYTEAFF. The rearrangement joins TRBV6-5 to TRBJ1-1; weak D call: TRBD1 (6 bases). The germline V and J ends were trimmed by 6 bases and 3 bases, with 14 bases remaining between them. This CDR3 has 14 amino acids. Germline loops: CDR1 MNHEY, CDR2 SVGAGI.

V gene TRBV3-1 combines with J gene TRBJ2-5, with 7 positions matching TRBD1. Judging by the DNA end, TRBJ2-1 fits better; the J call may be wrong. CDR1 and CDR2 (germline): LGHDT, YNNKEL (reference sequence). The CDR3 is 14 amino acids. CDR3 DNA sequence: TGTGCCAGCAGCCAAGGAGGGGGCCTAGAGACCCAGTTCTTC. Translating it yields CASSQGGGLETQFF.

The chain joins TRBV2 to TRBJ2-7, with D perhaps TRBD2 (6 bases). The CDR3 runs 15 residues. Germline V lookup: CDR1 SNHLY, CDR2 FYNNEI. Between the trimmed V and J ends, which lost 5 bases and 5 bases, there was a span of 19 bases. CDR3 DNA: TGTGCCAGCAGTTATGGGACCTACCGACTAGACGAGCAGTACTTC. Translation: CASSYGTYRLDEQYF. Supplemented by reference TRBV2 and TRBJ2-7, the full variable domain reads EPEVTQTPSHQVTQMGQEVILRCVPISNHLYFYWYRQILGQKVEFLVSFYNNEISEKSEIFDDQFSVERPDGSNFTLKIRSTKLEDSAMYFCASSYGTYRLDEQYFGPGTRLTVT.

This clonotype came up a few times. The rearrangement uses TRBV30 and TRBJ2-7; D is perhaps TRBD1 (5 bases). In germline, CDR1 is GTSNPN, CDR2 SVGIG (reference sequence). The CDR3 sequence is 14 residues long. Trimming cost V 4 bases and J 1 base, with 14 bases left between them. The CDR3 protein is CAWMKGIGSYEQYF. The DNA of the CDR3 is TGTGCCTGGATGAAGGGGATTGGGTCCTACGAGCAGTACTTC.

This clonotype was counted between two and nine times. The rearrangement uses TRBV7-9 and TRBJ1-5; D is uncertain. With 5 bases removed from V and 7 bases from J, the gap between germline ends came to 18 bases. The CDR3 runs to 15 residues. CDR1 and CDR2 from the germline V gene are SEHNR and FQNEAQ (reference sequence). This CDR3 reads CASSEDTLPSQPQHF. CDR3 DNA sequence: TGTGCCAGCAGCGAAGACACACTTCCTTCCCAGCCCCAGCATTTT. Combining the CDR3 with reference TRBV7-9 and TRBJ1-5 gives the whole variable domain DTGVSQNPRHKITKRGQNVTFRCDPISEHNRLYWYRQTLGQGPEFLTYFQNEAQLEKSRLLSDRFSAERPKGSFSTLEIQRTEQGDSAMYLCASSEDTLPSQPQHFGDGTRLSIL.